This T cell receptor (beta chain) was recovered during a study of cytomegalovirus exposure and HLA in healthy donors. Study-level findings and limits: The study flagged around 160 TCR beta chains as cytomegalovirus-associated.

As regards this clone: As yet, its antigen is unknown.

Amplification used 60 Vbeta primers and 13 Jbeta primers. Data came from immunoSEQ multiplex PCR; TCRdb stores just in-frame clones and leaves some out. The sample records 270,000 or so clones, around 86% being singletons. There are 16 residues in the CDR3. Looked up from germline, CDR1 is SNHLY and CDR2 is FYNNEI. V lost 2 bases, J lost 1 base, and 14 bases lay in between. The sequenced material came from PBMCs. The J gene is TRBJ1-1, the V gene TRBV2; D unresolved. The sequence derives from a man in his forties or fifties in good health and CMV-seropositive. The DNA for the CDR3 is TGTGCCAGCAGTGAATCAGTGCGGACTCGGAACACTGAAGCTTTCTTT. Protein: CASSESVRTRNTEAFF.